A selection of T cell receptor beta chains follows, all from one sample in a study of cytomegalovirus exposure and HLA in healthy donors. Using immunoSEQ multiplex PCR, the repertoire was profiled, and TCRdb retains in-frame clones only, with some absent. The top ten hold approximately 2.1% of the sample, which has roughly 160,000 clones, over 75% seen once. The sequenced sample was PBMCs. These receptors were obtained from a male donor in good health and CMV-seronegative. Each CDR3 is given with its conserved first and last residue. Each record gives: clone size, J gene, D gene, V gene, CDR3 protein, CDR3 DNA. The D gene is left open where the match is weak. Clone size appears in some rows only: once, few, many, or a class for an expanded clone.

abundance: NA; j_gene: TRBJ2-2; d_gene: NA; v_gene: TRBV7-2; CDR3aa: CASSVGGGGVIGTGELFF; CDR3nt: TGTGCCAGCAGCGTAGGTGGAGGTGGGGTCATTGGGACCGGGGAGCTGTTTTTT
abundance: NA; j_gene: TRBJ1-2; d_gene: TRBD1; v_gene: TRBV12-5; CDR3aa: CASGLGTGRDGYTF; CDR3nt: TGTGCTAGTGGTCTCGGGACAGGGAGAGATGGCTACACCTTC
abundance: NA; j_gene: TRBJ1-3; d_gene: NA; v_gene: TRBV6-6; CDR3aa: CASSRAGNTIYF; CDR3nt: TGTGCCAGCAGTAGAGCCGGAAACACCATATATTTT
abundance: few; j_gene: TRBJ1-6; d_gene: NA; v_gene: TRBV5-8; CDR3aa: CASNSGSYNSPLHF; CDR3nt: TGTGCCAGCAACAGTGGGTCCTATAATTCACCCCTCCACTTT
abundance: once; j_gene: TRBJ1-2; d_gene: NA; v_gene: TRBV6-5; CDR3aa: CASSYSRYRGYTF; CDR3nt: TGTGCCAGCAGTTACTCCCGGTACAGGGGCTACACCTTC
abundance: NA; j_gene: TRBJ2-7; d_gene: TRBD1; v_gene: TRBV5-1; CDR3aa: CASSLMGQGFYEQYF; CDR3nt: TGCGCCAGCAGCTTAATGGGACAGGGGTTCTACGAGCAGTACTTC
abundance: NA; j_gene: TRBJ1-6; d_gene: NA; v_gene: TRBV12-2; CDR3aa: CASRLRLFGQGYVNSPLHF; CDR3nt: TGTGCAAGTCGCTTGAGGCTATTCGGACAGGGATACGTCAATTCACCCCTCCACTTT
abundance: NA; j_gene: TRBJ2-5; d_gene: TRBD2; v_gene: TRBV14; CDR3aa: CASSPLGAGGEETQYF; CDR3nt: TGTGCCAGCAGCCCCCTCGGGGCGGGGGGAGAAGAGACCCAGTACTTC
abundance: NA; j_gene: TRBJ2-7; d_gene: TRBD1; v_gene: TRBV6-1; CDR3aa: CVAGDRGFEQYF; CDR3nt: TGTGTTGCCGGGGACAGGGGCTTCGAGCAGTACTTC
abundance: once; j_gene: TRBJ1-5; d_gene: TRBD1; v_gene: TRBV7-9; CDR3aa: CASSPDRGGNQPQHF; CDR3nt: TGTGCCAGCAGCCCGGACAGGGGTGGCAATCAGCCCCAGCATTTT
abundance: NA; j_gene: TRBJ2-5; d_gene: NA; v_gene: TRBV9; CDR3aa: CASSPTEGQETQYF; CDR3nt: TGTGCCAGCAGCCCGACCGAGGGACAAGAGACCCAGTACTTC
abundance: NA; j_gene: TRBJ1-5; d_gene: TRBD1; v_gene: TRBV27; CDR3aa: CASSPGQGNQPQHF; CDR3nt: TGTGCCAGCAGTCCCGGACAGGGTAATCAGCCCCAGCATTTT
abundance: few; j_gene: TRBJ2-7; d_gene: NA; v_gene: TRBV6-6; CDR3aa: CASSGFAGFSYEQYF; CDR3nt: TGTGCCAGCAGCGGCTTTGCAGGCTTCAGCTACGAGCAGTACTTC
abundance: NA; j_gene: TRBJ2-7; d_gene: TRBD1; v_gene: TRBV7-9; CDR3aa: CASSSDRAILYEQYF; CDR3nt: TGTGCCAGCAGCTCGGACAGGGCGATCCTCTACGAGCAGTACTTC
abundance: NA; j_gene: TRBJ1-2; d_gene: NA; v_gene: TRBV6-1; CDR3aa: CASSWDPTSWEGYTF; CDR3nt: TGTGCCAGCAGTTGGGATCCTACCTCCTGGGAGGGCTACACCTTC
abundance: NA; j_gene: TRBJ2-7; d_gene: TRBD1; v_gene: TRBV5-5; CDR3aa: CASSLGRGSYEQYF; CDR3nt: TGTGCCAGCAGCTTGGGCAGGGGGTCCTACGAGCAGTACTTC